What follows are 2 T cell receptor beta chains derived from one specimen sequenced in a study of graft-versus-host responses after intestinal transplantation. No cognate antigen is known for these TCRs. Here immunoSEQ multiplex PCR was the method, and the copy in TCRdb shows in-frame clones only, minus some. The sample holds some 85,000 clones, roughly 90% seen once. Sample: unstimulated CD8+ T cells sorted from spleen or lymph node cells, taken before transplant. The receptor source for this set is a human donor who was the organ donor for an intestinal transplant.

V usage is TRBV27 and J usage is TRBJ2-5; 9 bases fit TRBD1. The V gene end was trimmed by 6 bases and the J gene end by 4 bases; junction bases not matched to a gene: 3. The CDR3 has 13 amino acids. Looked up from germline, CDR1 is MNHEY and CDR2 is SMNVEV (reference sequence). CDR3 DNA: TGTGCCAGCAGCTGGACAGGGGCAGAGACCCAGTACTTC. Protein sequence: CASSWTGAETQYF.

V gene TRBV7-9 combines with J gene TRBJ2-1; 8 bases line up with TRBD2. V was clipped by 6 bases and J by 7 bases; unmatched bases: 17. Germline V CDR1 and CDR2: SEHNR, FQNEAQ (reference sequence). This CDR3 spans 17 amino acids. The chain's CDR3 is CASRPSSGGRSSNEQFF. Here the CDR3 DNA reads TGTGCCAGCAGACCAAGCAGCGGGGGACGGTCGAGTAATGAGCAGTTCTTC.